This entry lists 27 T cell receptor beta chains sequenced from one sample in a study of blood T cells in healthy people across ages. The use of a sample-barcoded 5' primer and a J-beta primer mix characterized a second PCR of 7 to 11 cycles. TCRdb reprocessed the 5' RACE reads via MiXCR and lists one record per CDR3 protein. This sample carries approximately 880,000 distinct CDR3 sequences, 45% to 50% of them seen once, and the ten largest clones take around 15%. Sequencing used blood. The receptors shown here come from a man aged 25-40 years in good health.

This chain uses TRBV6-5 with TRBJ2-5; D call uncertain. The J call is in doubt because the DNA end fits TRBJ2-7 better. From germline, CDR1 is MNHEY and CDR2 SVGAGI. The CDR3 extends over 13 amino acids. For the CDR3, the DNA is TGTGCCAGCCGGGCAACAATGAACTACGAGCAGTACTTC. Translation gives CASRATMNYEQYF.

The rearrangement joins TRBV7-8 to TRBJ2-3, with D maybe TRBD1 (5 bases). The CDR3 contains 17 residues. Trimming pared 2 bases from V and 3 bases from J, leaving 18 bases between. In germline, CDR1 is SGHVS, CDR2 FQNEAQ. CDR3 in amino acids: CASSLPRQGSATDTQYF. For the CDR3, the DNA is TGTGCCAGCAGCTTACCACGGCAGGGTTCCGCGACAGATACGCAGTATTTT.

This chain joins TRBV7-9 and TRBJ1-1, with unresolved D. Trimming cost V 0 bases and J 4 bases, with 12 bases left between them. Per the germline V gene, CDR1 is SEHNR and CDR2 is FQNEAQ (reference sequence). The CDR3 contains 15 residues. The CDR3 loop reads CASSLALGLGTEAFF. The CDR3 nucleotides read TGTGCCAGCAGCTTAGCCCTTGGGCTGGGCACTGAAGCTTTCTTT.

The rearrangement uses TRBV4-2 and TRBJ1-5, with D unresolved. The ends were cut back, 1 base at V and 6 bases at J, with 16 bases in the middle. The CDR3 spans 16 residues. Germline V gene data show CDR1 as LGHNA and CDR2 as YNFKEQ. In nucleotides, the CDR3 is TGTGCCAGCAGCCAAGGGGTTGTCGGGGTAAGTCAGCCCCAGCATTTT. Its translation is CASSQGVVGVSQPQHF.

This rearrangement joins TRBV3-1 to TRBJ2-7; 15 nucleotides match TRBD2. CDR1 and CDR2 from the germline V gene are LGHDT and YNNKEL (reference sequence). With 3 bases clipped from V and 4 bases from J, the junction kept 4 bases outside the gene matches. This CDR3 has 16 amino acids. The chain's CDR3 is CASSHPGLAGGYEQYF. Written as DNA, the CDR3 is TGTGCCAGCAGCCACCCGGGACTAGCGGGGGGATACGAGCAGTACTTC.

This clonotype was seen repeatedly, ten times or more. V is TRBV20-1 and J is TRBJ1-2, with D unclear. This CDR3 comprises 14 residues. CDR1 DFQATT and CDR2 SNEGSKA come from the germline V gene (reference sequence). V was clipped by 2 bases and J by 0 bases, with 10 bases between them. The CDR3 coding sequence is TGCAGTGCTAGAAGAGGTTTGACTAACTATGGCTACACCTTC. This gives the protein CSARRGLTNYGYTF.

This rearrangement joins TRBV4-1 to TRBJ1-1; the D gene is possibly TRBD1 (6 bases). This CDR3 region has 17 residues. Germline CDR1 is MGHRA and CDR2 is YSYEKL. The germline V and J ends were trimmed by 2 bases and 1 base, with 17 bases remaining between them. CDR3 bases: TGCGCCAGCAGCCAAAAAGTCCTGGGGGCTGGGAACACTGAAGCTTTCTTT. Translating it yields CASSQKVLGAGNTEAFF.

The rearrangement joins TRBV27 to TRBJ1-6; 11 bases are shared with TRBD1. Germline CDR1 is MNHEY and CDR2 is SMNVEV (reference sequence). V trimming: 6 bases; J trimming: 9 bases; junction bases outside the gene matches: 7. The CDR3 is made up of 15 amino acids. DNA of the CDR3: TGTGCCAGCAGCCGGAAGGACAGGGGGCCTTCACCCCTCCACTTT. Protein product: CASSRKDRGPSPLHF.

This chain connects TRBV20-1 to TRBJ1-6; possibly TRBD1 for D (5 bases). The CDR3 is 13 amino acids. Germline V gene lookup returns CDR1 DFQATT and CDR2 SNEGSKA (reference sequence). Trimming took 0 bases from V and 7 from J, leaving 7 bases between them. Here the CDR3 reads CSARDQGNSPLHF. The CDR3 DNA reads as TGCAGTGCTAGAGATCAGGGAAATTCACCCCTCCACTTT.

This clonotype was counted many times. The chain uses TRBV20-1 and TRBJ2-4; D remains ambiguous. Trimming cost V 4 bases and J 0 bases, with 13 bases left between them. This CDR3 is built from 15 residues. Germline CDR1 reads DFQATT; CDR2 reads SNEGSKA (reference sequence). CDR3 loop: CSAIPMSIAKNIQYF. DNA of the CDR3: TGCAGTGCTATTCCTATGTCTATAGCCAAAAACATTCAGTACTTC.

The CDR3 region is CASSNLRDRVSGANVLTF. CDR3 nucleotide sequence: TGTGCCAGCAGTAACCTCCGGGACAGGGTGTCTGGGGCCAACGTCCTGACTTTC. The rearrangement joins TRBV6-8 to TRBJ2-6, with 9 positions matching TRBD1. V lost 5 bases, J lost 1 base, and 9 bases stayed unmatched. CDR1 MNHGY and CDR2 SAAAGT come from the germline V gene. The CDR3 has 18 amino acids.

There are a few counts of this clonotype. This rearrangement joins TRBV20-1 to TRBJ1-2, with D unclear. Looked up from germline, CDR1 is DFQATT and CDR2 is SNEGSKA (reference sequence). This CDR3 contains 15 residues. Trimming shortened V by 0 bases and J by 2 bases, and 13 bases separated the two germline ends. The chain's CDR3 is CSARDTSGINYGYTF. The CDR3 nucleotides are TGCAGTGCTAGAGATACCAGCGGGATAAACTATGGCTACACCTTC.

The chain uses TRBV6-2 or TRBV6-3 and TRBJ2-7; D might be TRBD2 (5 bases). The CDR3 is made up of 16 amino acids. The germline V gene has CDR1 MNHEY and CDR2 SVGEGT. Trimming pared 0 bases from V and 7 bases from J, leaving 19 bases between. In DNA form, the CDR3 reads TGTGCCAGCAGTTACTCAGGGCCGGTTTCCCCGGGAGAGCAGTACTTC. Amino acids: CASSYSGPVSPGEQYF.

This clonotype was counted only a few times. This chain uses TRBV10-3 with TRBJ1-2, with TRBD1 as a possible D gene (5 bases). Per the germline V gene, CDR1 is ENHRY and CDR2 is SYGVKD. This CDR3 is built from 14 residues. Trimming removed 7 bases from V and 8 bases from J, with 20 bases in between. This CDR3 reads CAITGTEKPLGYTF. The CDR3 DNA is TGTGCCATCACTGGGACCGAGAAACCTCTGGGCTACACCTTC.

The V gene is TRBV5-1, the J gene TRBJ2-5; maybe TRBD2 (7 bases). V lost 0 bases and J lost 11, with 23 bases in between. The CDR3 spans 16 residues. Germline-derived CDR1 and CDR2 are SGHRS and YFSETQ. CDR3 amino acids: CASSLVGGPVGNEQYF. The CDR3 region has the DNA TGCGCCAGCAGCTTGGTGGGGGGGCCCGTTGGCAATGAGCAGTACTTC.

The chain couples TRBV12-3 or TRBV12-4 to TRBJ1-2; D gene ambiguous. The CDR3 runs 14 residues. Trimming cost V 2 bases and J 1 base, with 8 bases left between them. This CDR3 reads CASSLRQDNYGYTF. In DNA form, the CDR3 reads TGTGCCAGCAGTTTAAGGCAGGATAACTATGGCTACACCTTC.

The chain has TRBV7-2 and TRBJ1-4; D is uncertain. The CDR3 is 13 amino acids. V lost 5 bases and J 8 bases, leaving 12 bases between the germline ends. Germline loops: CDR1 SGHTA, CDR2 FQGNSA. The CDR3 reads CASSPALREKLFF. In DNA form, the CDR3 reads TGTGCCAGCAGCCCGGCCCTCCGCGAAAAACTGTTTTTT.

The chain uses TRBV27 and TRBJ2-7, with D unclear. This CDR3 comprises 15 residues. The germline V gene encodes CDR1 MNHEY and CDR2 SMNVEV (reference sequence). With 0 bases removed from V and 3 bases from J, the gap between germline ends came to 12 bases. The DNA of the CDR3 is TGTGCCAGCAGTTTATCCAAGGGTCCAAACTACGAGCAGTACTTC. Translation: CASSLSKGPNYEQYF.

This clonotype was seen a handful of times. CDR3 amino acids: CSARKGVGYTF. CDR3 in DNA: TGCAGTGCTCGAAAGGGAGTTGGCTACACCTTC. This chain joins TRBV20-1 and TRBJ1-2; D gene ambiguous. The CDR3 extends over 11 amino acids. Trimming took off 5 bases at V and 7 bases at J, with 11 bases between the two ends. The germline V gene has CDR1 DFQATT and CDR2 SNEGSKA (reference sequence).

V gene TRBV7-9 combines with J gene TRBJ2-3, with 7 bases lining up with TRBD1. Trimming at V came to 4 bases and at J to 0 bases, leaving 13 bases not matched to a gene. CDR3 length: 18 residues. In germline, CDR1 is SEHNR, CDR2 FQNEAQ (reference sequence). CDR3 loop: CASSSGFLGTASTDTQYF. In DNA, the CDR3 is TGTGCCAGCAGCTCTGGCTTCCTCGGGACAGCTAGCACAGATACGCAGTATTTT.

This clonotype showed up just a few times. The rearrangement links TRBV6-1 to TRBJ2-7, with TRBD1 identical over 9 bases. J was trimmed by 5 bases and V by 6 bases; bases with no gene match: 11. The CDR3 length is 15 residues. Germline lookup yields CDR1 MNHNS and CDR2 SASEGT. This CDR3 reads CASRVQGQGSHEQYF. Here the CDR3 DNA reads TGTGCCAGCAGAGTACAGGGACAGGGTTCCCACGAGCAGTACTTC.

The chain links TRBV27 to TRBJ2-1; no definite D call. The CDR3 is made up of 14 amino acids. Per germline, CDR1 MNHEY and CDR2 SMNVEV (reference sequence). The V and J ends lost 6 bases and 3 bases respectively, with 12 bases between them. The CDR3 here is CASSPTPYYNEQFF. The DNA of the CDR3 is TGTGCCAGCAGCCCGACACCATACTACAATGAGCAGTTCTTC.

The chain links TRBV5-1 to TRBJ1-2, with D possibly being TRBD1 (5 bases). This CDR3 comprises 14 residues. The V end was cut by 0 bases, the J end by 5 bases, with 11 bases between. CDR1 is SGHRS, CDR2 YFSETQ, per germline. The CDR3 coding sequence is TGCGCCAGCAGCTTGGGAAGGGACGATTATGGCTACACCTTC. Translated: CASSLGRDDYGYTF.

This clonotype was observed a few times. The J gene is TRBJ2-3, the V gene TRBV4-3; D gene unclear. The CDR3 has 14 residues. The germline V gene has CDR1 LGHNA and CDR2 YSLEER. Trimming left V 1 base short and J 2 bases short, with 7 bases between. Here the CDR3 reads CASSQVTVTDTQYF. The DNA for the CDR3 is TGCGCCAGCAGCCAAGTGACGGTCACAGATACGCAGTATTTT.

V gene TRBV9 combines with J gene TRBJ2-7; D may correspond to TRBD1 or TRBD2 (7 bases each). The CDR3 totals 15 residues. Trimming stripped 3 bases from V and 4 bases from J, with 17 bases between. Per the germline V gene, CDR1 is SGDLS and CDR2 is YYNGEE. CDR3: CASSGEGDSVYEQYF. CDR3 sequence (DNA): TGTGCCAGCAGCGGGGAGGGGGACAGCGTTTACGAGCAGTACTTC.

There are many counts of this clonotype. The chain is built from TRBV5-1 and TRBJ1-1, with 7 bases fitting TRBD1. This CDR3 contains 15 residues. Trimming cost V 4 bases and J 0 bases; bases outside gene matches: 6. Germline V gives CDR1 SGHRS, CDR2 YFSETQ. The CDR3 protein is CASSRDRIMNTEAFF. In DNA form, the CDR3 reads TGCGCCAGCAGCCGGGACAGAATCATGAACACTGAAGCTTTCTTT. Filled out from reference TRBV5-1 and TRBJ1-1, the complete variable domain reads KAGVTQTPRYLIKTRGQQVTLSCSPISGHRSVSWYQQTPGQGLQFLFEYFSETQRNKGNFPGRFSGRQFSNSRSEMNVSTLELGDSALYLCASSRDRIMNTEAFFGQGTRLTVV.

To note about this clonotype: The germline gene is not matched at one end of the junction; a read error may be the cause. This chain connects TRBV18 to TRBJ2-1, with 7 positions matching TRBD1. The CDR3 spans 12 residues. The germline V gene has CDR1 KGHSH and CDR2 LQKENI. Written as DNA, the CDR3 is TGTGCCAGCGCACCAGGGGGAAATGAGCAGTTCTTC. It is translated as CASAPGGNEQFF.